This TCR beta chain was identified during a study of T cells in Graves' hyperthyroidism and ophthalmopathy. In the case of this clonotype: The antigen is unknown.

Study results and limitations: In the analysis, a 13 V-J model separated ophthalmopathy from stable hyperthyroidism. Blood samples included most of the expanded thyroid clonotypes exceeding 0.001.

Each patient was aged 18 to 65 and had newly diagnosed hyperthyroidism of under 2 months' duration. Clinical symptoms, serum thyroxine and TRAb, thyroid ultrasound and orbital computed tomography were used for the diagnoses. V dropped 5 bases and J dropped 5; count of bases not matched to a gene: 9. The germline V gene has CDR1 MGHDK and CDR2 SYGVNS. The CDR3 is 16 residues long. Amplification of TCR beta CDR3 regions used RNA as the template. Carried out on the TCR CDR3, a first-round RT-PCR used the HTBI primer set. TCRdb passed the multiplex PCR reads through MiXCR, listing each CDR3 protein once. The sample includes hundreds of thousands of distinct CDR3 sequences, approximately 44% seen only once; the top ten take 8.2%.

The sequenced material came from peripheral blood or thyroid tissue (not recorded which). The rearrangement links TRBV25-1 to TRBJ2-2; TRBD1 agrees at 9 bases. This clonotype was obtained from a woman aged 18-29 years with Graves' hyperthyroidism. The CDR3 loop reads CASSQDRGERTGELFF. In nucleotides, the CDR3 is TGTGCCAGCAGTCAGGACAGGGGAGAAAGGACCGGGGAGCTGTTTTTT. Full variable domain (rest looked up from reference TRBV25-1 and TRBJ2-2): EADIYQTPRYLVIGTGKKITLECSQTMGHDKMYWYQQDPGMELHLIHYSYGVNSTEKGDLSSESTVSRIRTEHFPLTLESARPSHTSQYLCASSQDRGERTGELFFGEGSRLTVL.